The next 3 T cell receptor beta chains were all read from a single sample in a study of T cell clonality in common variable immunodeficiency (dated by TCRdb to the mid-2010s). Library method: the immunoSEQ multiplex PCR assay. As stored in TCRdb, this immuneACCESS dataset retains in-frame rearrangements with V and J assigned. A fraction of the clones does not appear; measured against another copy, unresolved V genes explain less than half of the discrepancy, and the remainder lacks a known reason. The sample's table covers almost 100 clones. These receptors' antigens are unknown. Broad study findings and their caveats: Reportedly, TCRbeta sequences from CVID had fewer deletions and N-nucleotide insertions, and highly modified clones with 13 or more V deletions were absent from CVID.

Sequenced: peripheral blood mononuclear cells. Receptor source: a human donor with common variable immunodeficiency.

This clone was seen more than once but under ten times. From the germline J gene comes the end of the CDR3, since the read stops 3 residues before it. The V and J genes are TRBV30 and TRBJ1-5, with 7 nucleotides matching TRBD1. Per the germline V gene, CDR1 is GTSNPN and CDR2 is SVGIG (reference sequence). The CDR3 is made up of 14 amino acids. V was clipped by 2 bases and J by 9 bases; unmatched bases: 10. Incomplete CDR3 DNA: TGTGCCTGGAGTACAAGACAGGGAACTCCGCCC. It translates to CAWSTRQGTPP. The CDR3, in full, reads CAWSTRQGTPPQHF.

With regard to this clone: The read finishes 3 residues shy of the CDR3 end, and the germline J gene is used to complete it. This chain joins TRBV19 and TRBJ2-1; 9 bases align to TRBD1. The V gene's germline CDR1 is LNHDA and CDR2 SQIVND (reference sequence). V shed 10 bases, J shed 7 bases, and the junction held 20 bases outside the gene matches. The CDR3 has 17 residues. The CDR3 bases that were read are TGTGCCACTACCCTTCTGACAGGGGGTTCAGGGGGTAATGAG. Translated: CATTLLTGGSGGNE. The entire CDR3 protein reads CATTLLTGGSGGNEQFF. Drawing the rest from reference TRBV19 and TRBJ2-1, the complete variable domain is DGGITQSPKYLFRKEGQNVTLSCEQNLNHDAMYWYRQDPGQGLRLIYYSQIVNDFQKGDIAEGYSVSREKKESFPLTVTSAQKNPTAFYLCATTLLTGGSGGNEQFFGPGTRLTVL.

This clone was seen a few times. The CDR3 end falls 3 residues outside the read, so it is completed with the germline J gene. V gene TRBV7-6 combines with J gene TRBJ2-5; D uncertain. Germline CDR1 SGHVS, CDR2 FNYEAQ. V lost 7 bases to trimming and J lost 1 base, with 7 bases between them. This CDR3 contains 12 residues. CDR3 DNA, as far as it was read: TGTGCCAGCACCCCAGGCCAAGAGACC. Its protein product is CASTPGQET. The CDR3 in full is CASTPGQETQYF. The entire variable domain, with the rest obtained from reference TRBV7-6 and TRBJ2-5, is as follows: GAGVSQSPRYKVTKRGQDVALRCDPISGHVSLYWYRQALGQGPEFLTYFNYEAQQDKSGLPNDRFSAERPEGSISTLTIQRTEQRDSAMYRCASTPGQETQYFGPGTRLLVL.